The source of this TCR beta chain is a study of blood T cell repertoires in COVID-19. Study in general: The United States, Italy and Spain provided the acute and convalescent COVID-19 samples. PBMCs, B-cell-depleted T cells, or T cells provided the cDNA or gDNA that made up the material.

In the study's own analysis: Reference gene primer amplification yielded estimated nucleated cell counts. Measured with immunoSEQ multiplex PCR; TCRdb has only the in-frame clones, and not every one. D and trimming come from the DNA, and the V and J calls and clone size come from that table. The data show 300,000 to 450,000 clones, roughly 89% seen once. The CDR3 loop spans 13 amino acids. With V trimmed by 5 bases and J by 6 bases, 4 bases remained unmatched. Sequenced material: peripheral blood. This clonotype was sampled from a woman aged 60-75 years with COVID-19, enrolled during active disease. The V gene is TRBV12-3 or TRBV12-4, the J gene TRBJ1-5; 7 nucleotides match TRBD1. The CDR3 DNA is TGTGCCAGCAGTACAGGGGTCGGTCAGCCCCAGCATTTT. Encoded protein: CASSTGVGQPQHF.